One sample yielded the 23 T cell receptor beta chains listed below, sequenced in a study of cytotoxic CD8 clonotypes in ibrutinib-treated CLL. TCRdb keeps only in-frame clones here, not all; method: immunoSEQ multiplex PCR. The repertoire consists of under 200,000 clones, with more than 80% occurring once and the leading ten covering 3.5% to 5.5%. The sample was PBMCs, taken after 24 months of ibrutinib treatment. These TCRs come from a human donor with chronic lymphocytic leukemia.

The chain is built from TRBV12-5 and TRBJ1-5; tentative D call: TRBD1 (6 bases). The CDR3 is made up of 18 amino acids. V was clipped by 0 bases and J by 0 bases, with 15 bases between them. Germline V CDR1 and CDR2: LGHNT, FRNRAP. The CDR3 region is CASGLVRGGSYSNQPQHF. DNA for the CDR3: TGTGCTAGTGGTTTGGTACGCGGGGGCAGCTATAGCAATCAGCCCCAGCATTTT.

V and J are TRBV28 and TRBJ2-7; 12 positions match TRBD2. The CDR3 totals 15 residues. J lost 1 base, V lost 7 bases, and 5 bases had no gene match. Germline loops: CDR1 MDHEN, CDR2 SYDVKM. The CDR3 is CASTWTSGDSYEQYF. DNA of the CDR3: TGTGCCAGCACCTGGACTAGCGGGGATTCCTACGAGCAGTACTTC.

This clone came up once. The chain recombines TRBV4-3 with TRBJ1-5, with 7 nucleotides matching TRBD1. The CDR3 runs to 15 residues. Germline V gene sequence: CDR1 LGHNA, CDR2 YSLEER. V gave up 2 bases and J gave up 6 bases; unmatched junction bases: 7. The CDR3 spells CASSQRQGGGQPQHF. The CDR3 DNA follows: TGCGCCAGCAGCCAAAGACAGGGAGGCGGTCAGCCCCAGCATTTT.

The chain is built from TRBV11-1 and TRBJ1-1; the D is unclear. The CDR3 contains 14 residues. V lost 3 bases and J lost 1, with 9 bases in between. CDR1 SGHAT and CDR2 FQDESV come from the germline V gene (reference sequence). The CDR3 bases are TGTGCCAGCAGCTTGCCTCCCTCGAACACTGAAGCTTTCTTT. Translating gives CASSLPPSNTEAFF.

The chain employs TRBV6-5 and TRBJ1-2; possibly TRBD1 for D (6 bases). This CDR3 is built from 13 residues. Germline CDR1 is MNHEY and CDR2 is SVGAGI. V lost 6 bases and J lost 3, with 11 bases in between. The chain's CDR3 is CASRRQADYGYTF. In DNA form, the CDR3 reads TGTGCCAGCAGGAGACAGGCCGACTATGGCTACACCTTC.

This rearrangement joins TRBV2 to TRBJ2-5; the D gene is possibly TRBD2 (5 bases). CDR1 and CDR2 (germline): SNHLY, FYNNEI. The CDR3 consists of 11 residues. Trimming removed 8 bases from V and 1 base from J, with 5 bases in between. Written as DNA, the CDR3 is TGTGCCAGCGAGGGCCAAGAGACCCAGTACTTC. Its translation: CASEGQETQYF.

This chain joins TRBV7-9 and TRBJ1-2; 9 bases are a match to TRBD1. This CDR3 is built from 18 residues. The junction had 16 bases not matched to a gene; V was cut back by 4 bases and J by 4 bases. Germline CDR1 and CDR2: SEHNR and FQNEAQ (reference sequence). This chain's CDR3 is CASSSTGTGTFGGYGYTF. The CDR3 nucleotides are TGTGCCAGCAGCTCCACCGGGACAGGGACATTCGGAGGCTATGGCTACACCTTC.

The DNA for the CDR3 is TGTGCCAGCAGCGACAGGGAATCGAACACTGAAGCTTTCTTT. It is translated as CASSDRESNTEAFF. The chain couples TRBV11-3 to TRBJ1-1; 7 bases map to TRBD1. This CDR3 region has 14 residues. The V gene end was trimmed by 5 bases and the J gene end by 1 base; junction bases not matched to a gene: 4. Germline-derived CDR1 and CDR2 are SGHNT and YENEEA.

V gene TRBV18 combines with J gene TRBJ2-1; TRBD1 matches at 11 bases. Per germline, CDR1 KGHSH and CDR2 LQKENI. The CDR3 is made up of 16 amino acids. Trimming cost V 5 bases and J 6 bases; bases outside gene matches: 9. The CDR3 DNA reads as TGTGCCAGCTCAACCCTCACCGGGACAGGGGGCAATGAGCAGTTCTTC. This sequence encodes CASSTLTGTGGNEQFF. The variable domain in full, completed from reference TRBV18 and TRBJ2-1, reads NAGVMQNPRHLVRRRGQEARLRCSPMKGHSHVYWYRQLPEEGLKFMVYLQKENIIDESGMPKERFSAEFPKEGPSILRIQQVVRGDSAAYFCASSTLTGTGGNEQFFGPGTRLTVL.

This clone occurred once. The rearrangement joins TRBV10-3 to TRBJ1-4, with 10 bases that match TRBD1. There are 15 residues in the CDR3. CDR1 is ENHRY, CDR2 SYGVKD, per germline. The V gene end was trimmed by 2 bases and the J gene end by 8 bases; junction bases not matched to a gene: 5. CDR3 region: CAISEGTGEREKLFF. CDR3 coding DNA: TGTGCCATCAGTGAGGGGACAGGGGAGAGGGAAAAACTGTTTTTT.

This clone has only one observation. The chain carries TRBV6-1 and TRBJ1-2; no definite D call. Germline lookup yields CDR1 MNHNS and CDR2 SASEGT. V was shortened by 2 bases and J by 0 bases, with 4 bases between the two germline ends. CDR3 size: 13 residues. Here the CDR3 reads CASSELTNYGYTF. The CDR3 DNA follows: TGTGCCAGCAGTGAATTAACTAACTATGGCTACACCTTC.

The chain is built from TRBV6-4 and TRBJ1-2; the match to TRBD1 covers 7 bases. With V trimmed by 3 bases and J by 8 bases, 15 bases remained unmatched. The CDR3 length is 16 residues. The germline CDR1 and CDR2 sequences are MRHNA and SNTAGT. CDR3 sequence (DNA): TGTGCCAGCAGTGAGACCGACAGGGAAGGTCCTCGGGGCTACACCTTC. It specifies CASSETDREGPRGYTF.

The V and J genes are TRBV5-1 and TRBJ1-1; the D is unclear. CDR1 and CDR2 from the germline V gene are SGHRS and YFSETQ. Deletions cut 4 bases from V and 5 bases from J, with 15 bases between. The CDR3 runs to 14 residues. For the CDR3, the DNA is TGCGCCAGCAGCCTCGGGTCCTTAGGGACTGAAGCTTTCTTT. Protein: CASSLGSLGTEAFF.

Only one count was recorded for this clone. The chain combines TRBV5-4 with TRBJ1-4; TRBD1 agrees at 9 bases. Germline V gene lookup returns CDR1 SGHNT and CDR2 YYREEE (reference sequence). Trimming took 3 bases from V and 5 from J; bases not matched to a gene: 14. The CDR3 loop spans 18 amino acids. The CDR3 DNA reads TGTGCCAGCAGCTCGAGGGGGACAGGGATAACGCGGAATGAAAAACTGTTTTTT. Amino acids: CASSSRGTGITRNEKLFF.

This rearrangement joins TRBV18 to TRBJ2-5; D uncertain. The germline gives CDR1 KGHSH, CDR2 LQKENI. Trimming stripped 4 bases from V and 4 bases from J, with 10 bases between. The CDR3 totals 13 residues. CDR3: CASSRAAPETQYF. CDR3 nucleotides: TGTGCCAGCTCACGGGCGGCCCCAGAGACCCAGTACTTC.

The J gene is TRBJ1-5, the V gene TRBV23-1, with D perhaps matching TRBD1 (6 bases). TRBV23-1 is an ORF, and what it does is uncertain. V shed 2 bases and J shed 7 bases, with 15 bases lying between them. The CDR3 is made up of 15 amino acids. CDR3 sequence: CASSQTAQGRQPQHF. Here the CDR3 DNA reads TGCGCCAGCAGTCAAACGGCGCAGGGGAGGCAGCCCCAGCATTTT.

The genes are TRBV19 and TRBJ2-7; the D gene is possibly TRBD2 (7 bases). In germline, CDR1 is LNHDA, CDR2 SQIVND (reference sequence). This CDR3 is built from 15 residues. The germline V and J ends were trimmed by 3 bases and 4 bases, with 16 bases remaining between them. CDR3 region: CASSISEGGGYEQYF. Written as DNA, the CDR3 is TGTGCCAGTAGTATTTCCGAGGGAGGGGGGTACGAGCAGTACTTC.

The chain employs TRBV6-6 and TRBJ1-2, with 10 bases that match TRBD1. CDR1 and CDR2 (germline): MNHNY, SVGAGI (reference sequence). This CDR3 is built from 15 residues. The V and J ends lost 6 bases and 8 bases, in that order; junction bases with no gene match: 12. The CDR3 coding sequence is TGTGCCAGCAGACCCCCGGGACAGGGGATTGGAGGCTACACCTTC. Protein product: CASRPPGQGIGGYTF.

This clone showed up just once. V and J are TRBV19 and TRBJ1-5; D is unclear. V was trimmed by 4 bases and J by 0 bases, leaving 19 bases between them. CDR3 size: 18 residues. The germline CDR1 and CDR2 sequences are LNHDA and SQIVND (reference sequence). The CDR3 coding sequence is TGTGCCAGTAGTAGAGACGGAATGTCCCTTTATAGCAATCAGCCCCAGCATTTT. It specifies CASSRDGMSLYSNQPQHF.

The rearrangement joins TRBV11-2 to TRBJ2-6; D is undetermined. V was cut by 5 bases and J by 0 bases, with 11 bases left in between. Germline V gene lookup returns CDR1 SGHAT and CDR2 FQNNGV. The CDR3 covers 16 residues. The CDR3: CASSPTQPSGANVLTF. The CDR3 nucleotides are TGTGCCAGCAGCCCAACACAGCCCTCTGGGGCCAACGTCCTGACTTTC.

The chain carries TRBV18 and TRBJ1-1, with D perhaps TRBD1 (5 bases). Germline CDR1 and CDR2: KGHSH and LQKENI. The CDR3 has 13 residues. Trimming removed 8 bases from V and 3 bases from J, with 13 bases in between. The CDR3 DNA sequence: TGTGCCAGCCTTCGGACACTTGACACTGAAGCTTTCTTT. This translates into CASLRTLDTEAFF.

This chain uses TRBV27 with TRBJ1-2, with TRBD1 as a possible D gene (5 bases). Germline V CDR1 and CDR2: MNHEY, SMNVEV (reference sequence). Trimming removed 6 bases at V and 7 bases at J, with 12 bases between. The length of the CDR3 is 12 residues. Written as DNA, the CDR3 is TGTGCCAGCAGGCCGGCGGGGGGTGGCTACACCTTC. The encoded protein is CASRPAGGGYTF.

This clone was counted once. The chain carries TRBV5-1 and TRBJ2-1; D remains unclear. Germline V gene lookup returns CDR1 SGHRS and CDR2 YFSETQ. The CDR3 spans 15 residues. V was shortened by 6 bases and J by 5 bases, with 18 bases between the two germline ends. Here the CDR3 DNA reads TGCGCCAGCAACCTCCGGCAGCCGGAGAACAATGAGCAGTTCTTC. Protein product: CASNLRQPENNEQFF.